Each of the 17 T cell receptor beta chains below was sequenced from the same sample in a study of HIV-infected patients and healthy controls. Alpha and beta constant-region primers primed reverse transcription of around 500 ng RNA. Using multiplexing indices, alpha and beta chain libraries were generated apart by chain-specific third strand synthesis. Via MiXCR, TCRdb re-called the 5' RACE reads, giving one row per CDR3 protein. This repertoire shows fewer than 7,000 distinct CDR3 sequences, 9.5% to 13% found once; its top ten account for more than 20%. Whole blood was used without fractionation, so all unsorted peripheral T cells were included. The sequences come from blood, collected before antiretroviral therapy. The receptors were gathered from an adult with HIV infection.

By share, this clonotype ranks as medium-sized. The J gene is TRBJ1-1, the V gene TRBV12-3 or TRBV12-4; possible D gene TRBD1, 6 bases. The V end lost 5 bases, the J end lost 0 bases, and 10 bases lay between the germline ends. This CDR3 comprises 14 residues. The CDR3 protein is CASSGQPMNTEAFF. The DNA for the CDR3 is TGTGCCAGCAGTGGACAGCCCATGAACACTGAAGCTTTCTTT.

This clonotype has ten or more counts. The CDR3 nucleotides are TGTGCCAGCGCCGCCGGTCCTTACGAGCAGTACTTC. Encoded protein: CASAAGPYEQYF. The chain recombines TRBV2 with TRBJ2-7; D gene uncertain. CDR1 is SNHLY and CDR2 is FYNNEI in the germline V gene. The V gene lost 8 bases and the J gene lost 4 bases, with 12 bases spanning the gap. The CDR3 length is 12 residues.

The chain carries TRBV28 and TRBJ1-1; D is unresolved. Trimming stripped 2 bases from V and 4 bases from J, with 14 bases between. The CDR3 contains 15 residues. Germline values: CDR1 MDHEN, CDR2 SYDVKM. The CDR3 DNA reads as TGTGCCAGCAGTTTACTCAGGCGAGCCAGCACTGAAGCTTTCTTT. Protein product: CASSLLRRASTEAFF.

This clonotype is termed medium-sized (0.01 to 0.1%). The CDR3 loop is CASSSFTSGNTGELFF. The CDR3 region has the DNA TGTGCCAGCAGTTCCTTTACTAGCGGGAACACCGGGGAGCTGTTTTTT. J is TRBJ2-2 and V is TRBV6-6, with 8 bases matching TRBD2. J lost 1 base, V lost 4 bases, and 5 bases had no gene match. Germline lookup yields CDR1 MNHNY and CDR2 SVGAGI (reference sequence). The CDR3 is 16 amino acids.

By share, this clonotype counts as medium-sized. The chain employs TRBV4-2 and TRBJ2-1; 11 bases line up with TRBD1. The CDR3 covers 17 residues. Germline CDR1 reads LGHNA; CDR2 reads YNFKEQ. The ends lost 4 bases at V and 6 bases at J; junction bases unmatched: 11. CDR3 amino acids: CASSPDQKGQGGNEQFF. The CDR3 DNA follows: TGTGCCAGCAGCCCAGATCAAAAGGGACAGGGGGGCAATGAGCAGTTCTTC.

This clonotype showed up many times. The gene calls are TRBV6-6 and TRBJ1-1, with D maybe TRBD1 (5 bases). V lost 5 bases and J lost 4, with 14 bases in between. The CDR3 length is 14 residues. Per the germline V gene, CDR1 is MNHNY and CDR2 is SVGAGI (reference sequence). The CDR3 here is CASSPGTVGTEAFF. In nucleotides, the CDR3 is TGTGCCAGCAGTCCCGGGACCGTTGGCACTGAAGCTTTCTTT.

The rearrangement joins TRBV5-1 to TRBJ2-5, with D unresolved. The V and J ends lost 4 bases and 1 base respectively, with 8 bases between them. This CDR3 is built from 13 residues. Germline CDR1 is SGHRS and CDR2 is YFSETQ. The CDR3 sequence: CASSGSVQETQYF. The CDR3 DNA sequence: TGCGCCAGCAGCGGGTCAGTCCAAGAGACCCAGTACTTC.

V and J are TRBV6-5 and TRBJ1-2, with D possibly being TRBD1 (6 bases). This CDR3 has 13 amino acids. Trimming left V 2 bases short and J 6 bases short, with 10 bases between. Germline V CDR1 and CDR2: MNHEY, SVGAGI. The CDR3, as DNA: TGTGCCAGCAGTTACGGTCCAGGGGATGGCTACACCTTC. Protein product: CASSYGPGDGYTF.

This clonotype is categorized as medium-sized (0.01 to 0.1%). CDR3 DNA sequence: TGCAGTGCGGAGGGGGCGGATGAGAGTCAAGAGACCCAGTACTTC. Protein product: CSAEGADESQETQYF. The genes are TRBV20-1 and TRBJ2-5; D is possibly TRBD1 (7 bases). CDR3 size: 15 residues. With 6 bases removed from V and 2 bases from J, the gap between germline ends came to 19 bases. From germline, CDR1 is DFQATT and CDR2 SNEGSKA (reference sequence).

The rearrangement links TRBV20-1 to TRBJ1-6; 9 bases fit TRBD1. This CDR3 spans 16 amino acids. CDR1 is DFQATT and CDR2 is SNEGSKA in the germline V gene (reference sequence). Trimming took 3 bases from V and 10 from J; bases not matched to a gene: 13. The CDR3: CSASDSRTGESSPLHF. The CDR3 DNA is TGCAGTGCTAGCGACTCCAGGACAGGGGAGAGCTCACCCCTCCACTTT.

This clonotype has at least ten counts. The chain is built from TRBV11-3 and TRBJ1-5; D unresolved. V lost 6 bases, J lost 6 bases, and 9 bases lay in between. The germline V gene has CDR1 SGHNT and CDR2 YENEEA. The CDR3 contains 12 residues. The CDR3 DNA reads as TGTGCCAGCAGGTCTCGGGCTCAGCCCCAGCATTTT. It is translated as CASRSRAQPQHF.

The V gene is TRBV27, the J gene TRBJ1-5; 10 bases line up with TRBD1. The CDR3 covers 14 residues. The V gene's germline CDR1 is MNHEY and CDR2 SMNVEV (reference sequence). Trimming removed 6 bases from V and 4 bases from J; junction bases left unmatched: 3. The DNA of the CDR3 is TGTGCCAGCAGGTCGGGACAGGGGAATCAGCCCCAGCATTTT. Translating it yields CASRSGQGNQPQHF.

At least ten counts were recorded for this clonotype. The chain links TRBV5-1 to TRBJ2-1; a possible D gene is TRBD2 (6 bases). The CDR3 sequence is 16 residues long. The V gene's germline CDR1 is SGHRS and CDR2 YFSETQ. Trimming cost V 0 bases and J 3 bases, with 13 bases left between them. The CDR3 coding sequence is TGCGCCAGCAGCTTGGTACTGGCGGGGATCTACAATGAGCAGTTCTTC. Protein sequence: CASSLVLAGIYNEQFF.

This clonotype is judged medium-sized. The chain links TRBV5-1 to TRBJ2-3, with TRBD2 matching over 10 bases. After removal of 2 bases from V and 6 bases from J, the junction contained 6 bases not matched to a gene. Germline V gives CDR1 SGHRS, CDR2 YFSETQ. The CDR3 contains 15 residues. This CDR3 reads CASSLGLAGVDTQYF. For the CDR3, the DNA is TGCGCCAGCAGCTTAGGGCTAGCGGGAGTCGATACGCAGTATTTT.

In its sample, this clonotype was seen many times. This chain joins TRBV10-3 and TRBJ2-2, with D perhaps TRBD1 or TRBD2 (5 bases each). Between the trimmed V and J ends, which lost 4 bases and 1 base, there was a span of 16 bases. CDR1 is ENHRY and CDR2 is SYGVKD in the germline V gene. The CDR3 is made up of 17 amino acids. CDR3 DNA sequence: TGTGCCATCAGTGCGCTGCAGGGAGTACTGAACACCGGGGAGCTGTTTTTT. Translating gives CAISALQGVLNTGELFF.

V gene TRBV5-1 combines with J gene TRBJ2-5; D is unclear. Trimming pared 4 bases from V and 5 bases from J, leaving 15 bases between. The CDR3 is 14 residues long. CDR1 and CDR2 from the germline V gene are SGHRS and YFSETQ. Here the CDR3 DNA reads TGCGCCAGCAGCGCGAAGGACGGCAGGGAGACCCAGTACTTC. Residues: CASSAKDGRETQYF.

This clonotype was seen more than once but under ten times. The chain combines TRBV6-5 with TRBJ2-7; TRBD2 aligns across 7 bases. CDR1 MNHEY and CDR2 SVGAGI come from the germline V gene. V shed 11 bases, J shed 2 bases, and the junction held 3 bases outside the gene matches. The CDR3 is 11 residues long. The CDR3 is CASGLAYEQYF. CDR3 DNA: TGTGCCTCCGGACTAGCCTACGAGCAGTACTTC.